The subject of this entry is one T cell receptor beta chain. This record belongs to a study of T cell changes during pregnancy in multiple sclerosis. This CDR3 has 14 residues. Germline CDR1 KGHSH, CDR2 LQKENI. With 6 bases clipped from V and 3 bases from J, the junction kept 4 bases outside the gene matches. Sequencing used immunoSEQ multiplex PCR; TCRdb keeps in-frame clones, though not all of them. The table includes around 96,000 clones, around 94% detected once. V gene TRBV18 combines with J gene TRBJ2-7; 11 nucleotides match TRBD1. The sequenced sample was peripheral blood, obtained after pregnancy. The TCR sequence derives from a female donor in good health, enrolled as a control in a pregnancy study. CDR3 bases: TGTGCCAGCTCGACCGGGACAGGGGGCTACGAGCAGTACTTC. Translation: CASSTGTGGYEQYF.